The rows below give T cell receptor beta chains drawn from one sample of a study of blood T cell repertoires in COVID-19. Data came from immunoSEQ multiplex PCR; TCRdb stores just in-frame clones and leaves some out. The sample carries more than 80,000 clones, approximately 80% recorded once. Material: peripheral blood. Receptors originate from an elderly man with COVID-19, enrolled during active disease. Each CDR3 is given with its conserved first and last residue. Fields, in order: clone size, D gene, V gene, CDR3 length, J gene, CDR3 DNA, CDR3 protein. A D gene is named only where the DNA matches it firmly. Only part of the rows carry a size: once, few, many, or a class if the clone is expanded.

abundance: NA
d_gene: TRBD2
v_gene: TRBV28
len: 16
j_gene: TRBJ2-3
CDR3nt: TGTGCCAGCAAAGGGGTGGGCGGGGGTTTCACAGATACGCAGTATTTT
CDR3aa: CASKGVGGGFTDTQYF

abundance: NA
d_gene: TRBD1
v_gene: TRBV7-2
len: 15
j_gene: TRBJ2-2
CDR3nt: TGTGCCAGCAGCTTATACAGGGGGAACACCGGGGAGCTGTTTTTT
CDR3aa: CASSLYRGNTGELFF

abundance: NA
d_gene: TRBD1
v_gene: TRBV27
len: 14
j_gene: TRBJ2-7
CDR3nt: TGTGCCAGCAGTTTATACAGGGGATCCGACGAGCAGTACTTC
CDR3aa: CASSLYRGSDEQYF

abundance: once
d_gene: TRBD1
v_gene: TRBV6-6
len: 15
j_gene: TRBJ2-2
CDR3nt: TGTGCCAGCATCACAGGGGGCTCCCTCACCGGGGAGCTGTTTTTT
CDR3aa: CASITGGSLTGELFF

abundance: NA
d_gene: TRBD2
v_gene: TRBV19
len: 15
j_gene: TRBJ2-1
CDR3nt: TGTGCCAGTAGTCCCGGGACTAGCGGGTACAATGAGCAGTTCTTC
CDR3aa: CASSPGTSGYNEQFF

abundance: NA
d_gene: NA
v_gene: TRBV9
len: 15
j_gene: TRBJ2-7
CDR3nt: TGTGCCAGCAGCGTAGATACAGGGTGGTCCTACGAGCAGTACTTC
CDR3aa: CASSVDTGWSYEQYF

abundance: NA
d_gene: TRBD2
v_gene: TRBV5-1
len: 15
j_gene: TRBJ2-1
CDR3nt: TGCGCCAGCAGCTTCGGCGGGAGAGGAAACAATGAGCAGTTCTTC
CDR3aa: CASSFGGRGNNEQFF

abundance: NA
d_gene: NA
v_gene: TRBV7-3
len: 14
j_gene: TRBJ2-3
CDR3nt: TGTGCCAGCAGCTTTAGCTTCCACACAGATACGCAGTATTTT
CDR3aa: CASSFSFHTDTQYF

abundance: once
d_gene: NA
v_gene: TRBV6-6
len: 15
j_gene: TRBJ1-2
CDR3nt: TGTGCCAGCAGTTACTCGGGGGAGGGGAGAGATGGCTACACCTTC
CDR3aa: CASSYSGEGRDGYTF

abundance: few
d_gene: TRBD2
v_gene: TRBV28
len: 14
j_gene: TRBJ2-7
CDR3nt: TGTGCCAGCAGCCGACTAGCGGGAGTTGGTGAGCAGTACTTC
CDR3aa: CASSRLAGVGEQYF

abundance: NA
d_gene: NA
v_gene: TRBV5-1
len: 14
j_gene: TRBJ2-3
CDR3nt: TGCGCCAGCAGCTCGGGTACACTACGCGATACGCAGTATTTT
CDR3aa: CASSSGTLRDTQYF

abundance: once
d_gene: NA
v_gene: TRBV10-3
len: 14
j_gene: TRBJ1-2
CDR3nt: TGTGCCATCAGGCTCGCGGGCGGCGGTGGTGGCTACACCTTC
CDR3aa: CAIRLAGGGGGYTF

abundance: NA
d_gene: TRBD1
v_gene: TRBV19
len: 14
j_gene: TRBJ1-6
CDR3nt: TGTGCCAGTAGCCCCGGGACAGGGAGTACACCCCTCCACTTT
CDR3aa: CASSPGTGSTPLHF

abundance: NA
d_gene: NA
v_gene: TRBV7-6
len: 12
j_gene: TRBJ2-2
CDR3nt: TGTGCCAGCAGCTTACCGGGCGGGGAGCTGTTTTTT
CDR3aa: CASSLPGGELFF

abundance: few
d_gene: NA
v_gene: TRBV5-1
len: 16
j_gene: TRBJ1-3
CDR3nt: TGCGCCAGCAGCTTGTCAAATCCCCAGACAGGAAACACCATATATTTT
CDR3aa: CASSLSNPQTGNTIYF

abundance: once
d_gene: TRBD2
v_gene: TRBV7-9
len: 17
j_gene: TRBJ2-1
CDR3nt: TGTGCCAGCAGCTTCTTCGTGACTAGCGGGAGGCACAATGAGCAGTTCTTC
CDR3aa: CASSFFVTSGRHNEQFF

abundance: once
d_gene: TRBD2
v_gene: TRBV14
len: 15
j_gene: TRBJ2-7
CDR3nt: TGTGCCAGCAGCCAGAGACTAGCGGGAGACTACGAGCAGTACTTC
CDR3aa: CASSQRLAGDYEQYF

abundance: medium-sized
d_gene: NA
v_gene: TRBV29-1
len: 15
j_gene: TRBJ1-1
CDR3nt: TGCAGCGTATACAAAACAGGGCAGCTGAACACTGAAGCTTTCTTT
CDR3aa: CSVYKTGQLNTEAFF

abundance: few
d_gene: TRBD2
v_gene: TRBV2
len: 14
j_gene: TRBJ2-5
CDR3nt: TGTGCCAGCAGTGAGCTAGCGGGGGGGGAGACCCAGTACTTC
CDR3aa: CASSELAGGETQYF

abundance: NA
d_gene: TRBD1
v_gene: TRBV3-1/TRBV3-2
len: 14
j_gene: TRBJ1-5
CDR3nt: TGTGCCAGCAGCCAAGGGACAGGGAATCAGCCCCAGCATTTT
CDR3aa: CASSQGTGNQPQHF

abundance: NA
d_gene: TRBD1
v_gene: TRBV5-8
len: 14
j_gene: TRBJ1-5
CDR3nt: TGTGCCAGCAATCCGGGACAGGGCAATCAGCCCCAGCATTTT
CDR3aa: CASNPGQGNQPQHF